These T cell receptor beta chains were read from a single sample in a study of blood T cell repertoires in COVID-19. Sequencing was performed with immunoSEQ multiplex PCR; in TCRdb, only in-frame clones are kept and a portion is missing. The sample yields some 260,000 clones, 86% seen once. Source material: PBMCs or T cells enriched from blood (not recorded which). Receptors were obtained from a man in his forties or fifties who had recovered from COVID-19. CDR3s include the opening cysteine and the closing phenylalanine or tryptophan. Fields, in order: V gene, D gene, J gene, CDR3 protein. A D gene is named only where the DNA matches it firmly.

TRBV6-5	.	TRBJ2-1	CASSYRDKSYNEQFF
TRBV11-2	TRBD2	TRBJ2-1	CASSFASGIRSEQFF
TRBV9	TRBD2	TRBJ2-3	CASSGGGGDTDTQYF
TRBV6-5	.	TRBJ2-7	CASSYEISNSPYEQYF
TRBV6-1	TRBD1	TRBJ1-2	CASSEGDRAYGYTF
TRBV7-9	TRBD1	TRBJ1-4	CASSQTGLPRGTNEKLFF
TRBV21-1	.	TRBJ2-3	CASSKAGIEQGLAHCTDTQYF
TRBV7-2	TRBD1	TRBJ1-6	CASSLNSVTGGSRSPLHF
TRBV28	.	TRBJ2-7	CASNQDSPSYEQYF
TRBV19	.	TRBJ1-5	CASSMMGPQPQHF
TRBV29-1	TRBD2	TRBJ2-7	CSVPGTSGSYEQYF